This TCR beta chain was identified during a study of shared clonotypes between healthy human individuals. Germline CDR1 reads KGHSH; CDR2 reads LQKENI. V was cut by 3 bases and J by 3 bases, with 19 bases left in between. The CDR3 runs to 17 residues. Methods used by the authors: ImmunoSEQ gave junction-only sequences without quality scores, so filtering differed. The data were produced by immunoSEQ multiplex PCR, yet TCRdb's version contains in-frame clones alone and is incomplete. Clone size and the V and J calls come from that table; the DNA yielded D and trimming. The table includes some 1.5 million clones, 95% to 97% detected once.

The chain links TRBV18 to TRBJ2-3; D is tentatively TRBD1 or TRBD2 (5 bases each). Sequences were obtained from naive CD4+ T cells sorted from blood. Regarding subset: CD45RA+ positively selected. The sequence was collected from a man in his thirties or forties in good health. The CDR3 region is CASSPMTGTLKTDTQYF. CDR3 DNA sequence: TGTGCCAGCTCACCGATGACCGGGACCTTAAAAACAGATACGCAGTATTTT.